This TCR beta chain was documented in a study of T cells after yellow fever vaccination. This clonotype showed up many times. The study made its TCR cDNA through 5'RACE template switching. That step introduced a universal primer site along with UMIs. MiXCR, applied by TCRdb to the 5' RACE reads, yields one record per CDR3 protein. Among some 110,000 distinct CDR3 sequences, roughly 6.8% were seen once, and the ten largest hold roughly 3%. This CDR3 has 14 amino acids. The germline gives CDR1 KGHSH, CDR2 LQKENI. The V segment lost 3 bases and the J segment 2 bases; nucleotides outside the gene matches: 3.

The TCR originated in a man aged 18-30 years who received the YFV17D yellow fever vaccine. The specimen comprised CD4+ T cells sorted from PBMCs, sampled approximately 40 days after the first yellow fever vaccination. The V gene is TRBV18, the J gene TRBJ2-7; TRBD1 agrees at 8 bases. The CDR3 bases are TGTGCCAGCTCACCGTGGGACAGGACCTACGAGCAGTACTTC. This gives the protein CASSPWDRTYEQYF.